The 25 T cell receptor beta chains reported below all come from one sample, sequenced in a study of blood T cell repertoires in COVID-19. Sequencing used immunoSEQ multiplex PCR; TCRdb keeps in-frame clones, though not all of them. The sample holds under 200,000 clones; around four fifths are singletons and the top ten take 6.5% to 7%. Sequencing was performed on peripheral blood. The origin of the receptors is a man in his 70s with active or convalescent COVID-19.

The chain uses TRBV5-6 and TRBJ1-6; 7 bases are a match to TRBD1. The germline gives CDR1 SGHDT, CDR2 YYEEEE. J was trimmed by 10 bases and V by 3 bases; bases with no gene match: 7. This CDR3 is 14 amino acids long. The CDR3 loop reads CASSWRDSKSPLHF. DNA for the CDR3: TGTGCCAGCAGCTGGAGGGACAGCAAGTCACCCCTCCACTTT. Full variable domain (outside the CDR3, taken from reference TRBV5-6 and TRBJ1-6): DAGVTQSPTHLIKTRGQQVTLRCSPKSGHDTVSWYQQALGQGPQFIFQYYEEEERQRGNFPDRFSGHQFPNYSSELNVNALLLGDSALYLCASSWRDSKSPLHFGNGTRLTVT.

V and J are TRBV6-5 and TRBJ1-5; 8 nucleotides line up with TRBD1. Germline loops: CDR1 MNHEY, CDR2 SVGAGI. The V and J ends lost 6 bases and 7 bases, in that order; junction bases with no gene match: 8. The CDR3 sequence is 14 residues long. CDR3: CASRAGQGTQPQHF. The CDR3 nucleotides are TGTGCCAGCAGGGCCGGACAGGGAACACAGCCCCAGCATTTT.

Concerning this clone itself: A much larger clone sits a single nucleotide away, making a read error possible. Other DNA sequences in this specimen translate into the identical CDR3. The CDR3: CASSRTGGEKLFF. CDR3 sequence (DNA): TGTGCCAGCAGCCGGACAGGTGGGGAAAAACTGTTTTTT. The rearrangement joins TRBV7-8 to TRBJ1-4; 7 nucleotides align to TRBD1. This CDR3 is built from 13 residues. V gave up 5 bases and J gave up 8 bases; unmatched junction bases: 5. CDR1 and CDR2 from the germline V gene are SGHVS and FQNEAQ.

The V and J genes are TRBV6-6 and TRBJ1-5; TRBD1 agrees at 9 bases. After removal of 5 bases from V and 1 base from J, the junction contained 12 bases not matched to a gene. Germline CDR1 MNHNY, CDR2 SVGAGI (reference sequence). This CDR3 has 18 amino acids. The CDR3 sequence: CASSQGSTGGASNQPQHF. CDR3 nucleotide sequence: TGTGCCAGCAGTCAGGGTAGTACAGGGGGCGCAAGCAATCAGCCCCAGCATTTT.

Written as DNA, the CDR3 is TGTGCCAGTACCGAACATGGAGGGCCAGGTGGCTACACCTTC. It codes for CASTEHGGPGGYTF. The chain uses TRBV19 and TRBJ1-2; no definite D call. The CDR3 extends over 14 amino acids. From germline, CDR1 is LNHDA and CDR2 SQIVND (reference sequence). The V gene lost 7 bases and the J gene lost 7 bases, with 19 bases spanning the gap.

The CDR3 DNA follows: TGTGCCTCATTCGACCAAACAGGGCCACGAGGCTACACCTTC. Amino acids: CASFDQTGPRGYTF. This chain links TRBV30 with TRBJ1-2; a possible D gene is TRBD1 (6 bases). V was clipped by 7 bases and J by 8 bases, with 23 bases between them. The CDR3 contains 14 residues. Germline V gene sequence: CDR1 GTSNPN, CDR2 SVGIG (reference sequence).

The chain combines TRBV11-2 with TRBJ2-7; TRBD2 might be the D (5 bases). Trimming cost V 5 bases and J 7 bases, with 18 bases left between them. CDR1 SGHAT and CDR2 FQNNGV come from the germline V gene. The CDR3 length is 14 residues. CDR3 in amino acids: CASSLAGATGEQYF. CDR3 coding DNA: TGTGCCAGCAGCCTAGCCGGTGCAACGGGGGAGCAGTACTTC.

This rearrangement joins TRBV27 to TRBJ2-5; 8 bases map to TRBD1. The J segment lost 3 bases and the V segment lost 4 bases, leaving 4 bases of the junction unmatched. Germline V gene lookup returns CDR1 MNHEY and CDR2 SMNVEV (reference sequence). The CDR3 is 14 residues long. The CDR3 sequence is CASSSYRGEETQYF. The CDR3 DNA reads TGTGCCAGCAGTTCCTACAGGGGGGAAGAGACCCAGTACTTC.

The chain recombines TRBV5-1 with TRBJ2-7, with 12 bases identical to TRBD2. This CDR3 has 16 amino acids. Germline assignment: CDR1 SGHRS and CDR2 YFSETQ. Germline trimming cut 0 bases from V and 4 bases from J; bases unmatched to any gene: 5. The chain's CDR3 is CASSLATSGRAYEQYF. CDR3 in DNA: TGCGCCAGCAGCTTGGCGACTAGCGGGAGAGCGTACGAGCAGTACTTC.

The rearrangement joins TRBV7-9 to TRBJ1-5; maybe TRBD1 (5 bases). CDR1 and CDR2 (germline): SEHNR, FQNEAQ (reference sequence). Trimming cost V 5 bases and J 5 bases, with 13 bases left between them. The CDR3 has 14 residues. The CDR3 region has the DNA TGTGCCAGCAGCATCGGAACAGGTGATCAGCCCCAGCATTTT. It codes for CASSIGTGDQPQHF.

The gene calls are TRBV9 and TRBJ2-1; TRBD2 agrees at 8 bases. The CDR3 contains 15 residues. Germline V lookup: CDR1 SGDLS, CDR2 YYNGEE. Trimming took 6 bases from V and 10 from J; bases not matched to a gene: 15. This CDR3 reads CASNSRVGRATEQFF. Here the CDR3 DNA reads TGTGCCAGCAATTCACGCGTCGGGAGGGCGACGGAGCAGTTCTTC.

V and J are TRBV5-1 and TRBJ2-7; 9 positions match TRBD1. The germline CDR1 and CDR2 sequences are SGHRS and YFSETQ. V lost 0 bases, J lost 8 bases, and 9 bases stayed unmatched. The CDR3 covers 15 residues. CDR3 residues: CASSLAGTGPDQQYF. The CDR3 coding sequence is TGCGCCAGCAGCTTGGCCGGGACAGGGCCTGACCAGCAGTACTTC.

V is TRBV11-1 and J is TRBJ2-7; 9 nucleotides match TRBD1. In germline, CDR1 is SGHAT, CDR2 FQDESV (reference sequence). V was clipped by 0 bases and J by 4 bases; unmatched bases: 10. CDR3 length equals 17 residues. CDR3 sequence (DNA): TGTGCCAGCAGCTTAGCGTCGTCGACAGGGGGATTGTACGAGCAGTACTTC. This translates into CASSLASSTGGLYEQYF.

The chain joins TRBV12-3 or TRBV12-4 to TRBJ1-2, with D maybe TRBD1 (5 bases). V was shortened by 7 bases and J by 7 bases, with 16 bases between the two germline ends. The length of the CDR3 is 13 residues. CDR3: CASMMQGYGGYTF. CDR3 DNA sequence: TGTGCCAGCATGATGCAGGGATACGGTGGCTACACCTTC.

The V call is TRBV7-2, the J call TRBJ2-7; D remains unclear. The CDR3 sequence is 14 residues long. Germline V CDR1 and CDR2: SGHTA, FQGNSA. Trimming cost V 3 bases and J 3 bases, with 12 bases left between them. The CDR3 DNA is TGTGCCAGCAGCTTCTTACAGACAATCTACGAGCAGTACTTC. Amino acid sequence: CASSFLQTIYEQYF. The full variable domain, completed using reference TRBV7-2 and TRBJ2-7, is GAGVSQSPSNKVTEKGKDVELRCDPISGHTALYWYRQSLGQGLEFLIYFQGNSAPDKSGLPSDRFSAERTGGSVSTLTIQRTQQEDSAVYLCASSFLQTIYEQYFGPGTRLTVT.

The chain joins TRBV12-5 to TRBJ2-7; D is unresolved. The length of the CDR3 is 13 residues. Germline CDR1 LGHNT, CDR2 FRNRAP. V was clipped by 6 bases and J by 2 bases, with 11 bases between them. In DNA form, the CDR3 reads TGTGCTAGTGGGCTAACAGAAGCCTACGAGCAGTACTTC. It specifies CASGLTEAYEQYF.

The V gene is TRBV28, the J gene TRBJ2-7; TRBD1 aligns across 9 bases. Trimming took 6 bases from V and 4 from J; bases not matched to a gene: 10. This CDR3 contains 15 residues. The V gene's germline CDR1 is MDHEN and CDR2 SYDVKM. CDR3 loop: CASSTTGTGLYEQYF. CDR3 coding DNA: TGTGCCAGCAGCACGACCGGGACAGGGTTATACGAGCAGTACTTC.

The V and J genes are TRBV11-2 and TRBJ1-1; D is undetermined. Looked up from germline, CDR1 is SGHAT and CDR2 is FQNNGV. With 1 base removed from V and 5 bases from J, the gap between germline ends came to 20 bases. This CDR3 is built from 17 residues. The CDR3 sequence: CASSLVGRGLLWTEAFF. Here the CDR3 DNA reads TGTGCCAGCAGCTTAGTGGGCCGAGGGCTACTCTGGACTGAAGCTTTCTTT.

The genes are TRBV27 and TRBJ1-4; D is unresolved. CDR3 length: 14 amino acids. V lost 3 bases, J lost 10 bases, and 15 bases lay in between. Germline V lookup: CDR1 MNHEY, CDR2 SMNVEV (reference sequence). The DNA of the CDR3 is TGTGCCAGCAGTTTCTCGCGAGTTAGCGGAAAACTGTTTTTT. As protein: CASSFSRVSGKLFF. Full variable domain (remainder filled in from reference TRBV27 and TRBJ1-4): EAQVTQNPRYLITVTGKKLTVTCSQNMNHEYMSWYRQDPGLGLRQIYYSMNVEVTDKGDVPEGYKVSRKEKRNFPLILESPSPNQTSLYFCASSFSRVSGKLFFGSGTQLSVL.

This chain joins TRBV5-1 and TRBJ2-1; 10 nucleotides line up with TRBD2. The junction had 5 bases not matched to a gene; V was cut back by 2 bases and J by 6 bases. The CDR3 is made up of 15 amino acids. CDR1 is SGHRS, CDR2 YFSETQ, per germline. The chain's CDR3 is CASSFGTSGVNEQFF. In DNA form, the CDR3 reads TGCGCCAGCAGCTTCGGAACTAGCGGGGTCAATGAGCAGTTCTTC.

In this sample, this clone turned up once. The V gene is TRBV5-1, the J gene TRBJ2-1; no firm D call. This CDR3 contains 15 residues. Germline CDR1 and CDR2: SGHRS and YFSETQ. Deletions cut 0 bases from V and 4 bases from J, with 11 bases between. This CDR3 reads CASSLESPNYNEQFF. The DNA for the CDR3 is TGCGCCAGCAGCTTGGAGTCCCCTAATTACAATGAGCAGTTCTTC.

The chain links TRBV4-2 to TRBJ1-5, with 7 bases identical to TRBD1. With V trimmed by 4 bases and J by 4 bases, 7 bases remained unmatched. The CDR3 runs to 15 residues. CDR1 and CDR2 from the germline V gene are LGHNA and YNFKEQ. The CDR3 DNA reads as TGTGCCAGCAGCCGGGCGGGACAGTTAAATCAGCCCCAGCATTTT. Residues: CASSRAGQLNQPQHF.

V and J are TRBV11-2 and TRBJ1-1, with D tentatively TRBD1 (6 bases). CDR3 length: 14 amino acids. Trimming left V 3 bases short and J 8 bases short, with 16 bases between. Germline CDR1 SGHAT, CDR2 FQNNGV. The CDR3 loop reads CASSLMGYRAEAFF. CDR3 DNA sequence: TGTGCCAGCAGCTTGATGGGCTACAGGGCCGAAGCTTTCTTT.

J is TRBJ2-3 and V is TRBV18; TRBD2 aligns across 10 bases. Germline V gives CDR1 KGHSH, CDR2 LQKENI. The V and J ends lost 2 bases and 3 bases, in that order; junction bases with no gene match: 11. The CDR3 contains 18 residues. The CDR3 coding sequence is TGTGCCAGCTCACCAAGTTCTAGCGGGAGCCCCCCGACAGATACGCAGTATTTT. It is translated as CASSPSSSGSPPTDTQYF.

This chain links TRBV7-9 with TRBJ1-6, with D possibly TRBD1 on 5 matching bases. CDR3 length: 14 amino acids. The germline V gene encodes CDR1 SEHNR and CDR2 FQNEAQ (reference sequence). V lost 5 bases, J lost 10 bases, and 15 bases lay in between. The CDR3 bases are TGTGCCAGCAGCCCGGGACTCGAAGGGTCACCCCTCCACTTT. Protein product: CASSPGLEGSPLHF.